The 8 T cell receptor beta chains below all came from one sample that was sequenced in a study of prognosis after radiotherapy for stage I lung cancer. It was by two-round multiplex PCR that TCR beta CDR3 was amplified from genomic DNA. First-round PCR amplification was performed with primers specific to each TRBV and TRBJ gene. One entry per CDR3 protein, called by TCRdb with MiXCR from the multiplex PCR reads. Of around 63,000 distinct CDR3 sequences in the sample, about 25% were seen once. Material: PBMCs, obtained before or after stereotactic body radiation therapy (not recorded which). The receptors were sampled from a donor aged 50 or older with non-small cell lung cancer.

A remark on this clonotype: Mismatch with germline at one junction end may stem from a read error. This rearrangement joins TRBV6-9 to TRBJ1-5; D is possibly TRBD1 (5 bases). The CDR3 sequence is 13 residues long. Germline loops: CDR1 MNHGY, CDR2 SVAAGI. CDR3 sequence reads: CASSWGSNKPQHF. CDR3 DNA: TGTGCCAGCAGTTGGGGCAGCAATAAGCCCCAGCATTTT.

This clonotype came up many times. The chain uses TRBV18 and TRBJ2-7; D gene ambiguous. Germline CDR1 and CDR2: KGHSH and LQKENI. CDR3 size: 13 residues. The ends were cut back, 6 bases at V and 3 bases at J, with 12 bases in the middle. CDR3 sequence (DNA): TGTGCCAGCTCGCAAGGAACCTACTACGAGCAGTACTTC. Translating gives CASSQGTYYEQYF.

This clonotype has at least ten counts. The CDR3 protein is CASSDRTGNGYTF. The CDR3 region has the DNA TGTGCCAGCAGTGACCGGACAGGGAATGGCTACACCTTC. This chain connects TRBV6-1 to TRBJ1-2; 8 nucleotides match TRBD1. Losses at the gene ends were 3 bases for V and 6 bases for J; bases not matched to a gene: 3. The CDR3 has 13 amino acids. CDR1 MNHNS and CDR2 SASEGT come from the germline V gene.

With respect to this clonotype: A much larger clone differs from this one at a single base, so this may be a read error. DNA for the CDR3: TGTGCCAGCAGACAAAGACAGGAGAACACTGAAGCTTTCTTT. This gives the protein CASRQRQENTEAFF. This chain uses TRBV6-1 with TRBJ1-1; possible D gene TRBD1, 6 bases. The V and J ends lost 6 bases and 1 base respectively, with 12 bases between them. The CDR3 has 14 residues. CDR1 is MNHNS, CDR2 SASEGT, per germline.

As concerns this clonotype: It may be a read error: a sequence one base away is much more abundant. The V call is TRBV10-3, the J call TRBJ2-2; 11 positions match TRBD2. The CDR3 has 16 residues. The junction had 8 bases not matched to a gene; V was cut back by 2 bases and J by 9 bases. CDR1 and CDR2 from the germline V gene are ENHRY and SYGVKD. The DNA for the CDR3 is TGTGCCATCAGTGAGCTAGCGGGGGGCCACGGCTGGGAGCTGTTTTTT. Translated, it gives CAISELAGGHGWELFF.

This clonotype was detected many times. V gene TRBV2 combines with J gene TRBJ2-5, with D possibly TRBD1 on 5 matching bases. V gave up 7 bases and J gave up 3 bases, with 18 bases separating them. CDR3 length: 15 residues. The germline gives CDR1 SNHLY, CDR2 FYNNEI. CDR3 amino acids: CASKLTRDGEETQYF. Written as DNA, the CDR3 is TGTGCCAGCAAATTGACCAGGGATGGGGAAGAGACCCAGTACTTC. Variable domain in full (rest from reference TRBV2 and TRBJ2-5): EPEVTQTPSHQVTQMGQEVILRCVPISNHLYFYWYRQILGQKVEFLVSFYNNEISEKSEIFDDQFSVERPDGSNFTLKIRSTKLEDSAMYFCASKLTRDGEETQYFGPGTRLLVL.

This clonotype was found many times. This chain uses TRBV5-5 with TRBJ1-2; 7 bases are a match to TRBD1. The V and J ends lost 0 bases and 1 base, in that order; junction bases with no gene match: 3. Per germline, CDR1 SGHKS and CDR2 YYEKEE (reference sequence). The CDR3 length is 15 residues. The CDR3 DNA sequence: TGTGCCAGCAGCTTGGCAGGGGGTGGTAACTATGGCTACACCTTC. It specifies CASSLAGGGNYGYTF.

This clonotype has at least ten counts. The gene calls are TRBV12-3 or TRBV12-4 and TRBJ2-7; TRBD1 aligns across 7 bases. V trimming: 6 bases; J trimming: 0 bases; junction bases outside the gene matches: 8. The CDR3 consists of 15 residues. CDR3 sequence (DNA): TGTGCCAGCAGCCGAACAGGGGCCAGCTCCTACGAGCAGTACTTC. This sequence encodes CASSRTGASSYEQYF.